The 25 T cell receptor beta chains presented below share a single source sample, sequenced in a study of blood T cell repertoires in COVID-19. The table came from immunoSEQ multiplex PCR; TCRdb's copy has only in-frame clones and leaves some out. Here the sample spans approximately 250,000 clones, more than 80% being singletons. Sequences were obtained from peripheral blood. All receptors come from a man younger than 40 who had recovered from COVID-19.

The chain's CDR3 is CASNPGTSGGQETQYF. The CDR3 DNA is TGTGCCAGCAATCCTGGGACTAGCGGGGGCCAAGAGACCCAGTACTTC. The chain joins TRBV27 to TRBJ2-5; 14 bases fit TRBD2. The CDR3 loop spans 16 amino acids. The V segment lost 7 bases and the J segment 1 base; nucleotides outside the gene matches: 5. The germline V gene has CDR1 MNHEY and CDR2 SMNVEV (reference sequence).

The gene calls are TRBV27 and TRBJ2-7, with D unresolved. Trimming took 7 bases from V and 3 from J, leaving 7 bases between them. The CDR3 is 11 amino acids. Germline V CDR1 and CDR2: MNHEY, SMNVEV (reference sequence). Written as DNA, the CDR3 is TGTGCCAGCATTTGGCACTACGAGCAGTACTTC. Translating gives CASIWHYEQYF.

This clone occurred once. The rearrangement joins TRBV4-3 to TRBJ2-1; 7 bases are a match to TRBD1. V lost 8 bases and J lost 12; bases outside the gene matches: 13. The length of the CDR3 is 13 residues. The germline V gene has CDR1 LGHNA and CDR2 YSLEER. This chain's CDR3 is CASGLIGGAGQFF. The CDR3 DNA reads TGCGCCAGCGGTCTGATAGGGGGCGCGGGGCAGTTCTTC.

This clone was counted a single time. In nucleotides, the CDR3 is TGCGCCAGCAGCCAAGAAATCGACAGGGGAACCTATAGCAATCAGCCCCAGCATTTT. It specifies CASSQEIDRGTYSNQPQHF. The chain recombines TRBV4-3 with TRBJ1-5; TRBD1 matches at 8 bases. Germline V CDR1 and CDR2: LGHNA, YSLEER. The V segment lost 0 bases and the J segment 0 bases; nucleotides outside the gene matches: 10. The CDR3 length is 19 residues.

The chain employs TRBV5-1 and TRBJ1-2, with 9 bases aligning to TRBD1. The V gene end was trimmed by 4 bases and the J gene end by 3 bases; junction bases not matched to a gene: 13. Germline lookup yields CDR1 SGHRS and CDR2 YFSETQ. CDR3 size: 17 residues. CDR3 sequence reads: CASSTLPGQGNDYGYTF. The CDR3 DNA reads TGCGCCAGCAGCACCCTACCGGGACAGGGTAATGACTATGGCTACACCTTC.

The rearrangement joins TRBV5-1 to TRBJ1-6; D possibly corresponds to TRBD1 (5 bases). The ends were cut back, 2 bases at V and 6 bases at J, with 15 bases in the middle. CDR3 length: 16 amino acids. Germline values: CDR1 SGHRS, CDR2 YFSETQ. This CDR3 is CASSFNEGVGNSPLHF. The CDR3 DNA is TGCGCCAGCAGCTTTAATGAAGGGGTAGGTAATTCACCCCTCCACTTT.

This rearrangement joins TRBV2 to TRBJ2-2; 8 nucleotides agree with TRBD1. This CDR3 has 13 amino acids. Germline V CDR1 and CDR2: SNHLY, FYNNEI. Trimming at V came to 7 bases and at J to 8 bases, leaving 6 bases not matched to a gene. CDR3 nucleotide sequence: TGTGCCAGCACGGACAGGGTCGTAGGGGAGCTGTTTTTT. Translation gives CASTDRVVGELFF. The entire variable domain, with the rest obtained from reference TRBV2 and TRBJ2-2, is as follows: EPEVTQTPSHQVTQMGQEVILRCVPISNHLYFYWYRQILGQKVEFLVSFYNNEISEKSEIFDDQFSVERPDGSNFTLKIRSTKLEDSAMYFCASTDRVVGELFFGEGSRLTVL.

CDR3 loop: CASSPPTSNRGEQYF. CDR3 bases: TGTGCCAGCAGTCCACCTACATCGAACAGGGGTGAGCAGTACTTC. J is TRBJ2-7 and V is TRBV5-4, with 7 bases matching TRBD1. The germline CDR1 and CDR2 sequences are SGHNT and YYREEE (reference sequence). CDR3 length: 15 residues. Unmatched junction bases numbered 15, after V lost 5 bases and J lost 7 bases.

This sequence joins TRBV29-1 and TRBJ1-2; 8 positions agree with TRBD1. Germline CDR1 SQVTM, CDR2 ANQGSEA. There are 12 residues in the CDR3. V shed 7 bases and J 3 bases; nucleotides not matched to a gene: 4. The CDR3 here is CSAMTGDYGYTF. The CDR3 bases are TGCAGCGCAATGACAGGGGACTATGGCTACACCTTC.

The J gene is TRBJ2-5, the V gene TRBV6-4, with TRBD2 matching over 9 bases. The CDR3 runs 15 residues. Unmatched junction bases numbered 5, after V lost 4 bases and J lost 2 bases. Per germline, CDR1 MRHNA and CDR2 SNTAGT. This CDR3 is CASSVLAGVQETQYF. Written as DNA, the CDR3 is TGTGCCAGCAGTGTGTTAGCGGGGGTGCAAGAGACCCAGTACTTC.

The rearrangement links TRBV2 to TRBJ2-5, with 10 bases matching TRBD2. CDR1 SNHLY and CDR2 FYNNEI come from the germline V gene. With 8 bases clipped from V and 5 bases from J, the junction kept 14 bases outside the gene matches. There are 16 residues in the CDR3. In DNA, the CDR3 is TGTGCCAGCCTTCACGGTCTAGCGGGGGATCGGGAGACCCAGTACTTC. Its translation is CASLHGLAGDRETQYF. The variable domain in full, completed from reference TRBV2 and TRBJ2-5, reads EPEVTQTPSHQVTQMGQEVILRCVPISNHLYFYWYRQILGQKVEFLVSFYNNEISEKSEIFDDQFSVERPDGSNFTLKIRSTKLEDSAMYFCASLHGLAGDRETQYFGPGTRLLVL.

The genes are TRBV4-1 and TRBJ2-1; TRBD2 agrees at 8 bases. V lost 5 bases, J lost 4 bases, and 16 bases stayed unmatched. The V gene's germline CDR1 is MGHRA and CDR2 YSYEKL. This CDR3 spans 18 amino acids. The CDR3 loop is CASSTIDMGLVDYNEQFF. CDR3 nucleotides: TGCGCCAGCAGCACTATAGACATGGGACTAGTGGATTACAATGAGCAGTTCTTC.

This chain connects TRBV5-6 to TRBJ2-7; D might be TRBD1 (6 bases). The CDR3 covers 15 residues. V lost 4 bases and J 2 bases, leaving 16 bases between the germline ends. CDR1 and CDR2 from the germline V gene are SGHDT and YYEEEE. CDR3 sequence: CASSLPRTAAYEQYF. DNA for the CDR3: TGTGCCAGCAGCCTCCCTCGGACAGCTGCCTACGAGCAGTACTTC.

The chain links TRBV18 to TRBJ1-6; D is undetermined. Germline assignment: CDR1 KGHSH and CDR2 LQKENI. The CDR3 extends over 13 amino acids. V was clipped by 3 bases and J by 10 bases, with 10 bases between them. CDR3 residues: CASSPTAESPLHF. CDR3 nucleotide sequence: TGTGCCAGCTCACCCACAGCGGAGTCACCCCTCCACTTT.

J is TRBJ2-3 and V is TRBV5-1; D is perhaps TRBD2 (7 bases). The CDR3 length is 13 residues. The germline V gene encodes CDR1 SGHRS and CDR2 YFSETQ. The ends were cut back, 7 bases at V and 5 bases at J, with 14 bases in the middle. The CDR3: CASSLGGQDTQYF. CDR3 DNA: TGCGCCAGCTCTCTCGGGGGGCAAGATACGCAGTATTTT. Variable domain in full (rest from reference TRBV5-1 and TRBJ2-3): KAGVTQTPRYLIKTRGQQVTLSCSPISGHRSVSWYQQTPGQGLQFLFEYFSETQRNKGNFPGRFSGRQFSNSRSEMNVSTLELGDSALYLCASSLGGQDTQYFGPGTRLTVL.

This clone was counted once. This chain uses TRBV5-1 with TRBJ2-1, with no clear D. CDR1 and CDR2 from the germline V gene are SGHRS and YFSETQ. V lost 4 bases and J 0 bases, leaving 8 bases between the germline ends. The CDR3 is 14 residues long. CDR3 region: CASSESRSYNEQFF. The CDR3 DNA reads TGCGCCAGCAGCGAGTCCCGCTCCTACAATGAGCAGTTCTTC.

The genes are TRBV2 and TRBJ1-3; D might be TRBD1 (6 bases). Per the germline V gene, CDR1 is SNHLY and CDR2 is FYNNEI. CDR3 length: 15 amino acids. Trimming removed 2 bases from V and 4 bases from J, with 12 bases in between. The CDR3 spells CASSETRGAGNTIYF. CDR3 coding DNA: TGTGCCAGCAGTGAAACGCGGGGGGCAGGAAACACCATATATTTT.

V gene TRBV7-9 combines with J gene TRBJ1-5, with a tentative D call TRBD1 (5 bases). The CDR3 totals 15 residues. Germline V gives CDR1 SEHNR, CDR2 FQNEAQ (reference sequence). Deletions cut 5 bases from V and 1 base from J, with 12 bases between. CDR3 sequence reads: CASSPGGPSNQPQHF. In DNA form, the CDR3 reads TGTGCCAGCAGCCCCGGGGGACCGAGCAATCAGCCCCAGCATTTT.

In this sample, this clone turned up a few times. The rearrangement joins TRBV5-1 to TRBJ2-5; TRBD2 agrees at 7 bases. V lost 7 bases, J lost 5 bases, and 8 bases stayed unmatched. This CDR3 comprises 13 residues. The germline gives CDR1 SGHRS, CDR2 YFSETQ. CDR3 loop: CASRQWRGETQYF. In DNA form, the CDR3 reads TGCGCCAGCCGCCAGTGGCGGGGGGAGACCCAGTACTTC.

The chain recombines TRBV5-6 with TRBJ2-3; TRBD2 matches at 8 bases. From germline, CDR1 is SGHDT and CDR2 YYEEEE. The CDR3 length is 15 residues. Losses at the gene ends were 7 bases for V and 3 bases for J; bases not matched to a gene: 10. The CDR3 DNA reads as TGTGCCAGCGACTCGGGACTAGGGGAGACAGATACGCAGTATTTT. It translates to CASDSGLGETDTQYF.

The chain uses TRBV4-2 and TRBJ1-2; D possibly corresponds to TRBD1 (6 bases). The CDR3 sequence is 16 residues long. Germline V gene data show CDR1 as LGHNA and CDR2 as YNFKEQ. V lost 4 bases, J lost 5 bases, and 20 bases lay in between. The CDR3 loop is CASSPPGDPQGYGYTF. The CDR3 DNA reads TGTGCCAGCAGCCCCCCCGGAGACCCTCAGGGGTATGGCTACACCTTC.

J is TRBJ2-3 and V is TRBV19, with 9 bases identical to TRBD1. This CDR3 contains 14 residues. The germline gives CDR1 LNHDA, CDR2 SQIVND (reference sequence). V lost 6 bases to trimming and J lost 5 bases; unmatched junction nucleotides: 6. The CDR3 protein is CASRKGQGKDTQYF. DNA of the CDR3: TGTGCCAGTAGAAAGGGACAGGGAAAAGATACGCAGTATTTT.

The chain has TRBV6-4 and TRBJ2-3; 7 bases are a match to TRBD2. From germline, CDR1 is MRHNA and CDR2 SNTAGT. This CDR3 is 13 amino acids long. J gave up 2 bases and V 10 bases, and 6 bases lay outside the gene matches. DNA for the CDR3: TGTGCCACCAAAGCGGGGCTCACAGATACGCAGTATTTT. This sequence encodes CATKAGLTDTQYF.

Written as DNA, the CDR3 is TGTGCCAGCAGCCGGGAGGCGGTTGGCATACACGAGCAGTACTTC. It yields the protein CASSREAVGIHEQYF. The chain employs TRBV5-6 and TRBJ2-7, with 7 bases identical to TRBD2. CDR1 SGHDT and CDR2 YYEEEE come from the germline V gene. The V and J ends lost 4 bases and 5 bases, in that order; junction bases with no gene match: 12. The CDR3 sequence is 15 residues long.

The rearrangement uses TRBV7-6 and TRBJ2-2, with 10 positions matching TRBD1. The CDR3 runs to 21 residues. V trimming: 5 bases; J trimming: 0 bases; junction bases outside the gene matches: 18. CDR1 is SGHVS and CDR2 is FNYEAQ in the germline V gene. The CDR3 nucleotides read TGTGCCAGCAGCCTCAGACAGGGGGCTAGTAAGTCGTTCGCGAACACCGGGGAGCTGTTTTTT. Encoded protein: CASSLRQGASKSFANTGELFF.